A selection of T cell receptor beta chains follows, all from one sample in a study of T cell responses to AZD1222 COVID-19 vaccine. Sequencing was performed with immunoSEQ multiplex PCR; in TCRdb, only in-frame clones are kept and a portion is missing. The sample holds around 110,000 clones, 75% to 90% seen once. The sequences come from peripheral blood, collected on day 0 of MenACWY control vaccination. The receptors were sampled from an adult in good health. The conserved cysteine and the conserved F or W are not part of the CDR3 here. The order of the fields is V gene, clone size, J gene, CDR3 protein. A row's size may be missing; if present it is once, few, many or a size class.

v_gene: TRBV4-1; abundance: -; j_gene: TRBJ2-7; CDR3aa: ASSQTGAYYEQY
v_gene: TRBV9; abundance: -; j_gene: TRBJ2-3; CDR3aa: ASSVGTATDTQY
v_gene: TRBV5-1; abundance: -; j_gene: TRBJ1-1; CDR3aa: ASSLATGTGHAVTEAF
v_gene: TRBV4-3; abundance: -; j_gene: TRBJ1-4; CDR3aa: ASSQDPRVPTNEKLF
v_gene: TRBV21-1; abundance: -; j_gene: TRBJ2-1; CDR3aa: ASSKARQGAYNEQF
v_gene: TRBV3-1/TRBV3-2; abundance: -; j_gene: TRBJ1-1; CDR3aa: ASRTEGETEAF
v_gene: TRBV6-5; abundance: -; j_gene: TRBJ1-2; CDR3aa: ASSYSWQSANYGYT
v_gene: TRBV3-1/TRBV3-2; abundance: once; j_gene: TRBJ2-3; CDR3aa: ASSRPLSAQY
v_gene: TRBV28; abundance: -; j_gene: TRBJ1-5; CDR3aa: ASSFTRPPQH
v_gene: TRBV7-2; abundance: -; j_gene: TRBJ1-1; CDR3aa: ASSRDMNTEAF
v_gene: TRBV19; abundance: -; j_gene: TRBJ1-6; CDR3aa: ATPKRGDQYNSPLH
v_gene: TRBV11-3; abundance: -; j_gene: TRBJ1-1; CDR3aa: ASSFSRDTEAF
v_gene: TRBV19; abundance: -; j_gene: TRBJ1-2; CDR3aa: ASSVGQDYGYT
v_gene: TRBV6-2/TRBV6-3; abundance: -; j_gene: TRBJ1-2; CDR3aa: ASSPGQNYGYT
v_gene: TRBV5-1; abundance: -; j_gene: TRBJ2-2; CDR3aa: ASHPQGRNTGELF
v_gene: TRBV7-9; abundance: -; j_gene: TRBJ1-4; CDR3aa: ASSLSQGARSEKLF
v_gene: TRBV11-2; abundance: -; j_gene: TRBJ1-1; CDR3aa: ASSFSGRMNTEAF
v_gene: TRBV7-8; abundance: -; j_gene: TRBJ2-5; CDR3aa: ASSPRAPGQETQY
v_gene: TRBV7-3; abundance: -; j_gene: TRBJ2-3; CDR3aa: ASSFGTPGDTQY
v_gene: TRBV19; abundance: -; j_gene: TRBJ1-4; CDR3aa: ASSPGGGNEKLF
v_gene: TRBV2; abundance: -; j_gene: TRBJ1-1; CDR3aa: ASNPRGRWDTEAF
v_gene: TRBV5-4; abundance: -; j_gene: TRBJ1-2; CDR3aa: ASSLARGQEPYGYT
v_gene: TRBV28; abundance: once; j_gene: TRBJ2-7; CDR3aa: ASSPTGLGEQY
v_gene: TRBV11-2; abundance: -; j_gene: TRBJ2-2; CDR3aa: ASSWSNTGELF
v_gene: TRBV11-1; abundance: few; j_gene: TRBJ2-1; CDR3aa: ASSLGGQGNEQF
v_gene: TRBV30; abundance: -; j_gene: TRBJ2-5; CDR3aa: AWSGEETQY
v_gene: TRBV5-4; abundance: -; j_gene: TRBJ2-5; CDR3aa: ASSLALGGGETQY
v_gene: TRBV7-8; abundance: once; j_gene: TRBJ2-3; CDR3aa: ASSLLGGGESTDTQY
v_gene: TRBV7-2; abundance: few; j_gene: TRBJ2-7; CDR3aa: ASSNGLFSYEQY
v_gene: TRBV27; abundance: -; j_gene: TRBJ2-7; CDR3aa: ASSAGTGHYEQY
v_gene: TRBV19; abundance: -; j_gene: TRBJ1-4; CDR3aa: ASSRSGTGSNEKLF
v_gene: TRBV6-2/TRBV6-3; abundance: -; j_gene: TRBJ1-5; CDR3aa: ASSSSPVRVRVGQPQH
v_gene: TRBV18; abundance: few; j_gene: TRBJ1-4; CDR3aa: ASSLDPNEKLF
v_gene: TRBV30; abundance: -; j_gene: TRBJ1-2; CDR3aa: AWSHILANYGYT
v_gene: TRBV6-1; abundance: -; j_gene: TRBJ2-4; CDR3aa: ASSDTNIQY
v_gene: TRBV19; abundance: -; j_gene: TRBJ2-5; CDR3aa: ASSPGQGQETQY
v_gene: TRBV7-8; abundance: -; j_gene: TRBJ1-5; CDR3aa: ASSYTGSNQPQH
v_gene: TRBV28; abundance: -; j_gene: TRBJ2-2; CDR3aa: ASSSSGSRAGELF
v_gene: TRBV7-3; abundance: -; j_gene: TRBJ2-3; CDR3aa: ASSPWDGSTDTQY
v_gene: TRBV5-4; abundance: -; j_gene: TRBJ1-2; CDR3aa: ASSRITQGNYGYT
v_gene: TRBV18; abundance: -; j_gene: TRBJ2-3; CDR3aa: ASSPRTGGLAPDTQY
v_gene: TRBV7-9; abundance: few; j_gene: TRBJ2-3; CDR3aa: ASSEATSGATDTQY
v_gene: TRBV28; abundance: -; j_gene: TRBJ2-7; CDR3aa: ASSLPTGSSYEQY
v_gene: TRBV11-2; abundance: -; j_gene: TRBJ1-3; CDR3aa: ASSRDSAYSGNTIY
v_gene: TRBV5-1; abundance: -; j_gene: TRBJ2-3; CDR3aa: ASSLVGQGSTDTQY
v_gene: TRBV4-2; abundance: -; j_gene: TRBJ1-1; CDR3aa: ASSQPDRGTEAF
v_gene: TRBV3-1/TRBV3-2; abundance: -; j_gene: TRBJ2-7; CDR3aa: ASSQVGSGPYEQY
v_gene: TRBV5-5; abundance: -; j_gene: TRBJ1-3; CDR3aa: ASSLDGSGNTIY
v_gene: TRBV28; abundance: -; j_gene: TRBJ1-2; CDR3aa: ASSSYYGYT
v_gene: TRBV5-6; abundance: -; j_gene: TRBJ2-5; CDR3aa: ASSLTHQETQY
v_gene: TRBV5-6; abundance: -; j_gene: TRBJ1-5; CDR3aa: ASSLGGSNQPQH
v_gene: TRBV4-3; abundance: -; j_gene: TRBJ1-3; CDR3aa: ASSQQGGISGNTIY
v_gene: TRBV7-6; abundance: -; j_gene: TRBJ2-3; CDR3aa: ASSPTGGRADTQY
v_gene: TRBV7-2; abundance: once; j_gene: TRBJ1-2; CDR3aa: ASNGRTGKYYGYT
v_gene: TRBV7-3; abundance: -; j_gene: TRBJ2-1; CDR3aa: ASSLMAGGSYNEQF
v_gene: TRBV9; abundance: -; j_gene: TRBJ2-7; CDR3aa: ASSGSQGFEQY
v_gene: TRBV6-5; abundance: -; j_gene: TRBJ2-2; CDR3aa: ASSYSGSTGELF
v_gene: TRBV5-8; abundance: -; j_gene: TRBJ2-1; CDR3aa: ASSLAGAGTRGEQF
v_gene: TRBV11-2; abundance: -; j_gene: TRBJ1-1; CDR3aa: ASSLSGPLPTEAF
v_gene: TRBV6-4; abundance: -; j_gene: TRBJ1-4; CDR3aa: ASSEQGGSNEKLF